Presented here are 15 T cell receptor beta chains from one specimen sequenced in a study of blood T cell repertoires in COVID-19 (dated by TCRdb to 2020 to 2021). The library came from the immunoSEQ multiplex PCR assay. The source is immuneACCESS, and TCRdb retained only in-frame sequences with V and J called. Part of the clones is not carried over; for the studies checked, unresolved V genes explain less than half of this, and the remainder is unexplained. Recorded for this sample are about 140,000 clones; around 79% of them occurred a single time. Together, the top ten hold around 3% of the sample. Material for sequencing was PBMCs or T cells enriched from blood (not recorded which). The source is a woman aged 45 to 65 who had recovered from COVID-19.

The count of this clone is one. This chain connects TRBV28 to TRBJ2-5, with 9 bases aligning to TRBD2. The germline gives CDR1 MDHEN, CDR2 SYDVKM. The length of the CDR3 is 16 residues. The V segment lost 3 bases and the J segment 3 bases; nucleotides outside the gene matches: 8. CDR3 coding DNA: TGTGCCAGCAGTTTGGGCGGGAGGGCCGACAAAGAGACCCAGTACTTC. This sequence encodes CASSLGGRADKETQYF.

The genes are TRBV11-2 and TRBJ2-1, with 14 positions matching TRBD2. The CDR3 length is 18 residues. The J segment lost 6 bases and the V segment lost 5 bases, leaving 12 bases of the junction unmatched. Looked up from germline, CDR1 is SGHAT and CDR2 is FQNNGV. The CDR3 sequence: CASSTRVPTSGGANEQFF. The CDR3 region has the DNA TGTGCCAGCAGCACTCGGGTCCCGACTAGCGGGGGGGCCAATGAGCAGTTCTTC.

The chain uses TRBV11-3 and TRBJ2-7; TRBD2 matches at 13 bases. Germline V CDR1 and CDR2: SGHNT, YENEEA. V was pared by 5 bases and J by 4 bases, with 2 bases of the junction left unmatched. The CDR3 covers 14 residues. The CDR3 sequence: CASSVTSGGYEQYF. The CDR3, as DNA: TGTGCCAGCAGCGTGACTAGCGGGGGGTACGAGCAGTACTTC.

This chain connects TRBV18 to TRBJ1-6, with 7 bases lining up with TRBD1. The trim removed 3 bases at V and 10 bases at J, leaving 6 bases unmatched. CDR1 and CDR2 (germline): KGHSH, LQKENI. The CDR3 runs to 14 residues. The CDR3 protein is CASSPGQVGSPLHF. CDR3 DNA: TGTGCCAGCTCACCCGGACAGGTCGGGTCACCCCTCCACTTT.

The chain has TRBV6-5 and TRBJ1-5; D remains unclear. V was trimmed by 10 bases and J by 6 bases, leaving 22 bases between them. The CDR3 spans 15 residues. Germline values: CDR1 MNHEY, CDR2 SVGAGI. The CDR3 region has the DNA TGTGCCACCGATGGAGGGTACGGGGTTACTCAGCCCCAGCATTTT. Its translation is CATDGGYGVTQPQHF.

This rearrangement joins TRBV6-5 to TRBJ1-2; possible D gene TRBD1, 5 bases. The CDR3 is made up of 13 amino acids. The germline V gene has CDR1 MNHEY and CDR2 SVGAGI. V dropped 6 bases and J dropped 2 bases, with 10 bases sitting between them. CDR3 amino acids: CASSRDRNYGYTF. As DNA, the CDR3 is TGTGCCAGCAGCCGCGACAGAAACTATGGCTACACCTTC.

This sequence joins TRBV5-1 and TRBJ1-2; 7 bases agree with TRBD1. The CDR3 spans 15 residues. CDR1 is SGHRS, CDR2 YFSETQ, per germline. Trimming removed 3 bases from V and 3 bases from J; junction bases left unmatched: 8. CDR3 bases: TGCGCCAGCAGCTGGGATCGAGGGGGCGACTATGGCTACACCTTC. Translating gives CASSWDRGGDYGYTF. Filled out from reference TRBV5-1 and TRBJ1-2, the complete variable domain reads KAGVTQTPRYLIKTRGQQVTLSCSPISGHRSVSWYQQTPGQGLQFLFEYFSETQRNKGNFPGRFSGRQFSNSRSEMNVSTLELGDSALYLCASSWDRGGDYGYTFGSGTRLTVV.

This chain uses TRBV24-1 with TRBJ1-5, with unresolved D. The V and J ends lost 10 bases and 0 bases respectively, with 12 bases between them. The CDR3 runs to 14 residues. Per the germline V gene, CDR1 is KGHDR and CDR2 is SFDVKD. CDR3 sequence reads: CATDDGYSNQPQHF. DNA of the CDR3: TGTGCCACAGATGACGGGTATAGCAATCAGCCCCAGCATTTT.

The V gene is TRBV12-3 or TRBV12-4, the J gene TRBJ1-4; D is undetermined. The length of the CDR3 is 13 residues. V was pared by 3 bases and J by 8 bases, with 10 bases between. The CDR3, as DNA: TGTGCCAGCAGTTTGTACGTGCGGGAAAAACTGTTTTTT. Protein product: CASSLYVREKLFF.

The V and J genes are TRBV30 and TRBJ2-5; 13 bases are a match to TRBD2. Looked up from germline, CDR1 is GTSNPN and CDR2 is SVGIG (reference sequence). J lost 5 bases, V lost 4 bases, and 7 bases had no gene match. The CDR3 is 15 residues long. Written as DNA, the CDR3 is TGTGCCTGGAAGCTGGGACTAGCGGGAACGGAGACCCAGTACTTC. Translated, it gives CAWKLGLAGTETQYF.

This clone came up a few times. The chain joins TRBV6-1 to TRBJ2-2; weak D call: TRBD2 (6 bases). The CDR3 has 14 residues. V was clipped by 3 bases and J by 7 bases, with 12 bases between them. CDR1 is MNHNS and CDR2 is SASEGT in the germline V gene. DNA of the CDR3: TGTGCCAGCAGTGATTCGGGACTGGTCGGGGAGCTGTTTTTT. As protein: CASSDSGLVGELFF.

This chain uses TRBV11-2 with TRBJ2-7; no firm D call. Trimming took 4 bases from V and 7 from J, leaving 8 bases between them. The CDR3 has 11 amino acids. In germline, CDR1 is SGHAT, CDR2 FQNNGV. This CDR3 is CASSSPREQYF. CDR3 bases: TGTGCCAGCAGCTCCCCCCGTGAGCAGTACTTC.

This chain joins TRBV6-5 and TRBJ1-5; D possibly corresponds to TRBD1 (6 bases). Germline loops: CDR1 MNHEY, CDR2 SVGAGI. Trimming stripped 5 bases from V and 0 bases from J, with 11 bases between. This CDR3 contains 15 residues. CDR3: CASSPTGSSNQPQHF. The CDR3 nucleotides read TGTGCCAGCAGTCCCACAGGGAGTAGCAATCAGCCCCAGCATTTT.

The genes are TRBV28 and TRBJ2-2, with a possible D match to TRBD2 (6 bases). Trimming took off 11 bases at V and 7 bases at J, with 26 bases between the two ends. The CDR3 contains 16 residues. The germline CDR1 and CDR2 sequences are MDHEN and SYDVKM. The CDR3 sequence: CALQGVAGPRGGELFF. The DNA for the CDR3 is TGTGCCTTACAAGGGGTGGCGGGACCCAGAGGCGGGGAGCTGTTTTTT.

V is TRBV3-1 (or the pseudogene TRBV3-2) and J is TRBJ1-2; D ambiguous. The CDR3 runs 14 residues. The V and J ends lost 4 bases and 4 bases respectively, with 13 bases between them. Germline V gene data show CDR1 as LGHDT and CDR2 as YNNKEL (reference sequence). CDR3 nucleotide sequence: TGTGCCAGCAGCCCGGACGCGGGCGGCTATGGCTACACCTTC. The encoded protein is CASSPDAGGYGYTF.